Sequencing of this TCR beta chain was carried out in a study of blood T cell repertoires in COVID-19. Overall study: COVID-19 samples collected from the United States, Italy and Spain covered acute and convalescent phases. PBMCs, B-cell-depleted T cells, or T cells provided the cDNA or gDNA that made up the material.

Trimming stripped 3 bases from V and 2 bases from J, with 8 bases between. Germline CDR1 KGHSH, CDR2 LQKENI. This CDR3 is built from 14 residues. In the study's own analysis: The assay estimated nucleated cells by amplifying reference gene primers. Only in-frame clones appear in the TCRdb table, and some are missing; sequencing was by immunoSEQ multiplex PCR. For V, J and clone size, that table is used; D and trimming come from the DNA. The profile covers around 300,000 clones, with 90% appearing a single time and less than 2% taken by the ten largest. Participant reports of clinical history set cohort assignment. As concerns this clone: Other nucleotide sequences from this sample produce the same CDR3.

Sequencing input: PBMCs or T cells enriched from blood (not recorded which). The chain joins TRBV18 to TRBJ1-5; TRBD1 is a possible D gene (5 bases). The receptor comes from a woman aged 18 to 35 with acute COVID-19. CDR3 residues: CASSPSGGNQPQHF. The CDR3 bases are TGTGCCAGCTCACCCTCGGGGGGCAATCAGCCCCAGCATTTT.